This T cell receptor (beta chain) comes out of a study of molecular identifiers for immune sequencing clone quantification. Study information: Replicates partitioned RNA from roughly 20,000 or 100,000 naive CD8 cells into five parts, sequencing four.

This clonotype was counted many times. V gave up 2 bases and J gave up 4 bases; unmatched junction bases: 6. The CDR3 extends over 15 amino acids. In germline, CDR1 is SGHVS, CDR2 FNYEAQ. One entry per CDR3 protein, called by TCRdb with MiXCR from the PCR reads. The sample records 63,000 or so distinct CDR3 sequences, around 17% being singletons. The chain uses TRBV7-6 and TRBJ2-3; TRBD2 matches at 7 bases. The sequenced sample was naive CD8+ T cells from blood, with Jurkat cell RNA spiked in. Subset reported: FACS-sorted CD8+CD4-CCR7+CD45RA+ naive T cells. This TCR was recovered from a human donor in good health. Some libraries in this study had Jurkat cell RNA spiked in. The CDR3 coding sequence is TGTGCCAGCAGCTTATTCGCGGGAGAGGCAGATACGCAGTATTTT. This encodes CASSLFAGEADTQYF.